The rows below give T cell receptor beta chains drawn from one sample of a study of blood T cell repertoires in COVID-19. Some clones are missing from TCRdb's copy, which holds only in-frame ones; the method was immunoSEQ multiplex PCR. Here the sample spans about 170,000 clones, approximately 80% being singletons. The material sequenced was peripheral blood. Every receptor here comes from a woman aged 40-49 years with COVID-19, enrolled during active disease. CDR3s include the opening cysteine and the closing phenylalanine or tryptophan. Each record gives: D gene, clone size, V gene, J gene, CDR3 DNA, CDR3 protein. The D gene is left open where the match is weak. A row's size may be missing; if present it is once, few, many or a size class.

d_gene: TRBD1
abundance: NA
v_gene: TRBV27
j_gene: TRBJ1-5
CDR3nt: TGTGCCTCCGGGGGGACAGGGGGCAATCAGCCCCAGCATTTT
CDR3aa: CASGGTGGNQPQHF

d_gene: TRBD1
abundance: NA
v_gene: TRBV5-1
j_gene: TRBJ2-3
CDR3nt: TGCGCCAGCAGCGCGATACGACAGGGAACAGATACGCAGTATTTT
CDR3aa: CASSAIRQGTDTQYF

d_gene: TRBD1
abundance: NA
v_gene: TRBV19
j_gene: TRBJ1-1
CDR3nt: TGTGCCAGTAGGCTCACAGGGGTTATCACTGAAGCTTTCTTT
CDR3aa: CASRLTGVITEAFF

d_gene: NA
abundance: NA
v_gene: TRBV24-1
j_gene: TRBJ2-3
CDR3nt: TGTGCCACCAGTGATCCGACGGACAGAACGGCGAGGGGAAATACGCAGTATTTT
CDR3aa: CATSDPTDRTARGNTQYF

d_gene: NA
abundance: NA
v_gene: TRBV10-2
j_gene: TRBJ2-1
CDR3nt: TGCGCCAGCAGTGATGGCGTGCGGGGACCGAACAATGAGCAGTTCTTC
CDR3aa: CASSDGVRGPNNEQFF

d_gene: NA
abundance: NA
v_gene: TRBV5-5
j_gene: TRBJ1-2
CDR3nt: TGTGCCAGCAGCTTGGGGGTCGGCAGGGTCTATGGCTACACCTTC
CDR3aa: CASSLGVGRVYGYTF

d_gene: NA
abundance: once
v_gene: TRBV24-1
j_gene: TRBJ2-7
CDR3nt: TGTGCCACCAGTGACACGACAGCCTCCTACGAGCAGTACTTC
CDR3aa: CATSDTTASYEQYF

d_gene: NA
abundance: NA
v_gene: TRBV11-2
j_gene: TRBJ2-3
CDR3nt: TGTGCCAGCAGCCCGGGGTCTACTAGGTCAGATACGCAGTATTTT
CDR3aa: CASSPGSTRSDTQYF

d_gene: NA
abundance: NA
v_gene: TRBV5-6
j_gene: TRBJ2-7
CDR3nt: TGTGCCAGCAGCACCGTTCGAGGGACCTACGAGCAGTACTTC
CDR3aa: CASSTVRGTYEQYF

d_gene: TRBD1
abundance: many
v_gene: TRBV29-1
j_gene: TRBJ2-2
CDR3nt: TGCAGCGCTGGGACAGGGTCGGGCACCGGGGAGCTGTTTTTT
CDR3aa: CSAGTGSGTGELFF

d_gene: NA
abundance: NA
v_gene: TRBV18
j_gene: TRBJ2-3
CDR3nt: TGTGCCAGCTCACCACTTGGGGGGTCTAGCACAGATACGCAGTATTTT
CDR3aa: CASSPLGGSSTDTQYF

d_gene: TRBD1
abundance: NA
v_gene: TRBV28
j_gene: TRBJ1-2
CDR3nt: TGTGCCAGCAGTTCGGACAGGACGAATAACTATGGCTACACCTTC
CDR3aa: CASSSDRTNNYGYTF

d_gene: NA
abundance: NA
v_gene: TRBV6-2/TRBV6-3
j_gene: TRBJ2-2
CDR3nt: TGTGCCAGCAGCCCTAGCTTCTCCACCGGGGAGCTGTTTTTT
CDR3aa: CASSPSFSTGELFF

d_gene: TRBD1
abundance: few
v_gene: TRBV5-1
j_gene: TRBJ1-3
CDR3nt: TGCGCCAGCAGCGCGGGGACAGGTGCCCCTGATGGGTCTGGAAACACCATATATTTT
CDR3aa: CASSAGTGAPDGSGNTIYF

d_gene: TRBD1
abundance: NA
v_gene: TRBV18
j_gene: TRBJ2-4
CDR3nt: TGTGCCAGCTCACGGGACAGGGAGGTTTCTGGAAACATTCAGTACTTC
CDR3aa: CASSRDREVSGNIQYF

d_gene: TRBD2
abundance: NA
v_gene: TRBV29-1
j_gene: TRBJ2-5
CDR3nt: TGCAGCGCCTGGACTAGCGGCGCGACCCAGTACTTC
CDR3aa: CSAWTSGATQYF

d_gene: TRBD2
abundance: NA
v_gene: TRBV11-2
j_gene: TRBJ2-1
CDR3nt: TGTGCCAGCGGGACTAGCGTAGTCAATGAGCAGTTCTTC
CDR3aa: CASGTSVVNEQFF

d_gene: NA
abundance: NA
v_gene: TRBV28
j_gene: TRBJ1-2
CDR3nt: TGTGCCGCTCATTACGGGGGGGCGGGCTATGGCTACACCTTC
CDR3aa: CAAHYGGAGYGYTF